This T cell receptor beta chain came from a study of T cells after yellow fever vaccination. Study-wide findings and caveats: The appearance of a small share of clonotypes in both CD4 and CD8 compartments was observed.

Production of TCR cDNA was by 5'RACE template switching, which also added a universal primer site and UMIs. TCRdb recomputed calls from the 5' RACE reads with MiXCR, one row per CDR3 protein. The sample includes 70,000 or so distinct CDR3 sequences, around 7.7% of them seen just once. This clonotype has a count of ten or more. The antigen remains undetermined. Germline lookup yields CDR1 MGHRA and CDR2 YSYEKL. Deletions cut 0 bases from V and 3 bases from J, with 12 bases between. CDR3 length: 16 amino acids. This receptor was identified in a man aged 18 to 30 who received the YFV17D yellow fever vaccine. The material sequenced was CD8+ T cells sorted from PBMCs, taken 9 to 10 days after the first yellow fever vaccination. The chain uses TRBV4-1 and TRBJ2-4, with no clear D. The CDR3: CASSQDPGFVKNIQYF. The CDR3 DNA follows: TGCGCCAGCAGCCAAGACCCAGGATTCGTCAAAAACATTCAGTACTTC.